This T cell receptor (beta chain) stems from a study of T cells expressing NK-cell markers. On this clonotype: What it binds is unknown.

General observations from the study: Also leading the CD3+CD56-NKG2C+ fraction in a handful of donors were these clonotypes. Each of 5 to 7 donors carried dominant NKG2C+ clonotypes accounting for about 1.0-8% of CD8+ T cells.

TCR beta cDNA was made by 5'RACE template switching with UMIs. TCRdb processed the 5' RACE reads again and assigns one entry to each CDR3 protein, with no DNA. Its table lists 550,000 to 600,000 distinct CDR3 sequences. The sequence was collected from a man between 18 and 35 years old in good health. The sample consisted of blood T cells: a sorted CD56 or NKG2C T cell subset, CD4+ or CD8+ T cells, or bulk PBMC T cells (not recorded which).

The CDR3: CAISTEGDYTDTQYF. This chain links TRBV10-3 with TRBJ2-3; TCRdb lists TRBD1, though no DNA is available to test this call. Germline V CDR1 and CDR2: ENHRY, SYGVKD. The CDR3 is 15 residues long.